The present TCR beta chain was sequenced within a study of OX40 agonist ivuxolimab in advanced cancers. Autoimmune disease history or systemic immunosuppression was exclusionary. From germline, CDR1 is SGHRS and CDR2 YFSETQ. The CDR3 has 16 residues. Deletions cut 2 bases from V and 7 bases from J, with 19 bases between. Profiled with immunoSEQ multiplex PCR; TCRdb holds only in-frame clones, not every one. The sample holds more than 75,000 clones, more than 75% seen once. This receptor was taken from an adult with an advanced solid tumor such as melanoma, head and neck, liver or kidney cancer. The material sequenced was CD4+ or CD8+ T cells sorted from blood, taken in a trial of the OX40 agonist ivuxolimab. The chain joins TRBV5-1 to TRBJ2-1; D may be TRBD1 (5 bases). The CDR3 DNA sequence: TGCGCCAGCAGCTTAGGGGCACAGAATTATAGGAATGAGCAGTTCTTC. This encodes CASSLGAQNYRNEQFF.